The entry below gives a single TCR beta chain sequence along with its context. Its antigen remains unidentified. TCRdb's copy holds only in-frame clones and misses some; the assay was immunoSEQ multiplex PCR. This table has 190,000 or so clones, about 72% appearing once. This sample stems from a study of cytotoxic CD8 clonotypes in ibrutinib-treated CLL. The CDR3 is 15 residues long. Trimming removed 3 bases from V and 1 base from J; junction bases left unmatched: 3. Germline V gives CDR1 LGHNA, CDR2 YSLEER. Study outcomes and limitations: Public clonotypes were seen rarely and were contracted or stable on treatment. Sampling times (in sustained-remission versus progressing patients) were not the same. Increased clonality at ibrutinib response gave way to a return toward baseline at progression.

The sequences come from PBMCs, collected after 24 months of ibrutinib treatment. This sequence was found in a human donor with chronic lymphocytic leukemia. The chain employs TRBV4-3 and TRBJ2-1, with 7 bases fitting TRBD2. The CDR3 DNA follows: TGCGCCAGCAGCCACGATAGCGGGTCCTACAATGAGCAGTTCTTC. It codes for CASSHDSGSYNEQFF.